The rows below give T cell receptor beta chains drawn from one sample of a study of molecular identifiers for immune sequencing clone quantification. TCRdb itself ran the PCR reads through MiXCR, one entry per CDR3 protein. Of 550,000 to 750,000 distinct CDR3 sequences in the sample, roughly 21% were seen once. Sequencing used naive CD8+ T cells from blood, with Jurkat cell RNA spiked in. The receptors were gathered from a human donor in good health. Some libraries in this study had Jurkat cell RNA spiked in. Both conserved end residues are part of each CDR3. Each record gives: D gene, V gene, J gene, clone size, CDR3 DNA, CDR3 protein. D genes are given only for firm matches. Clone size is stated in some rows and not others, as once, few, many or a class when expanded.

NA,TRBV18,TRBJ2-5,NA,TGTGCCAGCTCACCACCGGGATATCGAGAGACCCAGTACTTC,CASSPPGYRETQYF
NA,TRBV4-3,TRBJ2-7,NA,TGCGCCAGCAGCCAAGAAGCGGGCTCCTACGAGCAGTACTTC,CASSQEAGSYEQYF
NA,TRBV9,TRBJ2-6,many,TGTGCCAGCACCGCCAGTTACTCCGGGGCCAACGTCCTGACTTTC,CASTASYSGANVLTF
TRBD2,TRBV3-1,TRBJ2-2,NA,TGTGCCAGCAGCCACGGACTAGCCTGGGACACCGGGGAGCTGTTTTTT,CASSHGLAWDTGELFF
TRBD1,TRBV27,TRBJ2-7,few,TGTGCCAGCAGCCCACAGGGGGCCTACTACGAGCAGTACTTC,CASSPQGAYYEQYF
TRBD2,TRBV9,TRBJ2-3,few,TGTGCCAGCAGCGTAGAACAGACTAGCTTTTCCCGGAGCACAGATACGCAGTATTTT,CASSVEQTSFSRSTDTQYF
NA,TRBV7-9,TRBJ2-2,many,TGTGCCGCAGGGAACACCGGGGAGCTGTTTTTT,CAAGNTGELFF
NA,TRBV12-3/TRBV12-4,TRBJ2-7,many,TGTGCCAGCAGTTTAATTCTGGCTGTAGAGTACGAGCAGTACTTC,CASSLILAVEYEQYF
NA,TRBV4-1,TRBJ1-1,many,TGCGCCAGCAGTCTAAACCGGGACAATGAAGCTTTCTTT,CASSLNRDNEAFF
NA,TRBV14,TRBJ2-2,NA,TGTGCCAGCAGCCAAGCGGGACTCCCGATCACCGGGGGGCTGTTTTTT,CASSQAGLPITGGLFF
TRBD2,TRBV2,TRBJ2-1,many,TGTGCCAGCAGTCCTAGCGGGAGGAATGAGCAGTTCTTC,CASSPSGRNEQFF
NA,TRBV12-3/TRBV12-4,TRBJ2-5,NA,TGTGCCAGCGGACAAAACCAAGAGACCCAGTACTTC,CASGQNQETQYF
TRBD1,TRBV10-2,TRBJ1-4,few,TGCGCCAGCAGTGAAGCAGGGACAGGCAACGTTTTT,CASSEAGTGNVF
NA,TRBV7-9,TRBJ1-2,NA,TGTGCCAGCAGCGGGGGGGGGAGCTCGTCCGGCTACACCTTC,CASSGGGSSSGYTF
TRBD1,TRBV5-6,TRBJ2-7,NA,TGTGCCAGCGGCTCGGACAGGGGTCCTTCCTACGAGCAGTACTTC,CASGSDRGPSYEQYF
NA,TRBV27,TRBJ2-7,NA,TGTGCCAGCACGCCTGGGGGGGCAGTTTTTCGGCAGTACTTC,CASTPGGAVFRQYF
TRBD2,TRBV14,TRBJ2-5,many,TGTGCCAGCAGCCCTATCAGCGGGAGAGAGACCCAGTACTTC,CASSPISGRETQYF